One sample yielded the 27 T cell receptor beta chains listed below, sequenced in a study of T cell responses to AZD1222 COVID-19 vaccine. Repertoires were generated with immunoSEQ multiplex PCR, while TCRdb's copy carries only in-frame clones and drops some. This sample has some 42,000 clones; over 70% occur once, and the top ten carry 18%. The sample here was peripheral blood, taken 28 days after the second AZD1222 dose. These receptors were taken from an adult who received the AZD1222 COVID-19 vaccine.

The V and J genes are TRBV7-8 and TRBJ2-3, with a possible D match to TRBD2 (5 bases). CDR1 and CDR2 from the germline V gene are SGHVS and FQNEAQ. V was cut by 1 base and J by 3 bases, with 11 bases left in between. This CDR3 has 15 residues. The CDR3 sequence is CASSLEEGWTDTQYF. CDR3 coding DNA: TGTGCCAGCAGCTTAGAAGAGGGATGGACAGATACGCAGTATTTT. The whole variable domain, remainder taken from reference TRBV7-8 and TRBJ2-3, is GAGVSQSPRYKVAKRGQDVALRCDPISGHVSLFWYQQALGQGPEFLTYFQNEAQLDKSGLPSDRFFAERPEGSVSTLKIQRTQQEDSAVYLCASSLEEGWTDTQYFGPGTRLTVL.

Only a few counts were recorded for this clone. The V gene is TRBV29-1, the J gene TRBJ1-2, with TRBD1 matching over 9 bases. V gave up 3 bases and J gave up 5 bases; unmatched junction bases: 4. The germline gives CDR1 SQVTM, CDR2 ANQGSEA. The CDR3 contains 13 residues. The CDR3 DNA reads as TGCAGCGTTGAGGGGACAGGGAGGTATGGCTACACCTTC. As protein: CSVEGTGRYGYTF.

This sequence joins TRBV5-1 and TRBJ2-1, with D possibly TRBD1 on 6 matching bases. The V gene lost 2 bases and the J gene lost 1 base, with 13 bases spanning the gap. CDR3 length equals 16 residues. The germline V gene encodes CDR1 SGHRS and CDR2 YFSETQ. The CDR3 bases are TGCGCCAGCAGCTTCCAGGGGATGGGGTCCTACAATGAGCAGTTCTTC. It encodes CASSFQGMGSYNEQFF. The full variable domain, its missing parts supplied by reference TRBV5-1 and TRBJ2-1, is KAGVTQTPRYLIKTRGQQVTLSCSPISGHRSVSWYQQTPGQGLQFLFEYFSETQRNKGNFPGRFSGRQFSNSRSEMNVSTLELGDSALYLCASSFQGMGSYNEQFFGPGTRLTVL.

This clone was recorded only once. V gene TRBV19 combines with J gene TRBJ1-1; the match to TRBD1 covers 9 bases. Germline CDR1 is LNHDA and CDR2 is SQIVND (reference sequence). This CDR3 is 14 amino acids long. Trimming at V came to 6 bases and at J to 4 bases, leaving 6 bases not matched to a gene. The CDR3 loop is CASREQGASTEAFF. The CDR3 nucleotides read TGTGCCAGTAGGGAACAGGGGGCGAGCACTGAAGCTTTCTTT.

This chain connects TRBV12-3 or TRBV12-4 to TRBJ1-4; no firm D call. The V gene lost 6 bases and the J gene lost 8 bases, with 10 bases spanning the gap. This CDR3 region has 12 residues. This CDR3 is CASRAAGEKLFF. Here the CDR3 DNA reads TGTGCCAGCAGGGCGGCGGGGGAAAAACTGTTTTTT.

The chain carries TRBV7-9 and TRBJ1-5, with D hard to call. Germline V gene data show CDR1 as SEHNR and CDR2 as FQNEAQ (reference sequence). Trimming shortened V by 2 bases and J by 7 bases, and 6 bases separated the two germline ends. The CDR3 is 12 amino acids. The CDR3 region has the DNA TGTGCCAGCAGCTTACGAGGGCAGCCCCAGCATTTT. Protein: CASSLRGQPQHF.

This chain links TRBV10-3 with TRBJ1-1, with 8 bases lining up with TRBD1. Trimming took 2 bases from V and 1 from J; bases not matched to a gene: 3. CDR3 length: 15 residues. Germline CDR1 is ENHRY and CDR2 is SYGVKD. The DNA for the CDR3 is TGTGCCATCAGTGAGACAGGGGGTACGAACACTGAAGCTTTCTTT. This codes for CAISETGGTNTEAFF.

The rearrangement joins TRBV19 to TRBJ2-1, with 13 bases matching TRBD2. This CDR3 contains 13 residues. Germline V gene lookup returns CDR1 LNHDA and CDR2 SQIVND (reference sequence). Trimming removed 9 bases from V and 7 bases from J; junction bases left unmatched: 3. CDR3 in DNA: TGTGCCAGCAGGACTAGCGGGGGAAATGAGCAGTTCTTC. Translating it yields CASRTSGGNEQFF.

V gene TRBV6-5 combines with J gene TRBJ2-7; D not resolved. The CDR3 covers 11 residues. CDR1 and CDR2 from the germline V gene are MNHEY and SVGAGI. V gave up 5 bases and J gave up 7 bases, with 9 bases separating them. The CDR3: CASSTSIEQYF. The CDR3 nucleotides read TGTGCCAGCAGTACGAGCATTGAGCAGTACTTC.

This chain uses TRBV7-3 with TRBJ2-2, with D perhaps matching TRBD2 (6 bases). The CDR3 loop spans 13 amino acids. Trimming cost V 2 bases and J 8 bases, with 9 bases left between them. Germline-derived CDR1 and CDR2 are SGHTA and FQGTGA. CDR3 in amino acids: CASSLAGTGELFF. The CDR3 region has the DNA TGTGCCAGCAGCTTAGCGGGGACGGGGGAGCTGTTTTTT.

CDR3 coding DNA: TGTGCCAGCAGCTTGGGGGCGGTGGACGCCCGGAGGCCCCAGCATTTT. Protein sequence: CASSLGAVDARRPQHF. The chain employs TRBV5-5 and TRBJ1-5, with unresolved D. V was clipped by 0 bases and J by 9 bases, with 19 bases between them. The CDR3 is 16 amino acids. The germline gives CDR1 SGHKS, CDR2 YYEKEE (reference sequence).

This clone was picked up one time. The V call is TRBV11-2, the J call TRBJ2-3, with D perhaps matching TRBD2 (6 bases). The CDR3 contains 15 residues. Germline V gives CDR1 SGHAT, CDR2 FQNNGV. The germline V and J ends were trimmed by 7 bases and 2 bases, with 16 bases remaining between them. This CDR3 reads CASNQAAGPTDTQYF. The DNA for the CDR3 is TGTGCCAGCAACCAAGCAGCGGGCCCCACAGATACGCAGTATTTT.

The chain employs TRBV6-6 and TRBJ2-5; D is perhaps TRBD1 (6 bases). The V and J ends lost 3 bases and 4 bases respectively, with 9 bases between them. From germline, CDR1 is MNHNY and CDR2 SVGAGI (reference sequence). This CDR3 spans 13 amino acids. CDR3: CASSYGTSETQYF. The CDR3 bases are TGTGCCAGCAGTTATGGGACATCAGAGACCCAGTACTTC.

The rearrangement uses TRBV6-2 or TRBV6-3 and TRBJ1-2, with D unresolved. Trimming cost V 5 bases and J 4 bases, with 14 bases left between them. Looked up from germline, CDR1 is MNHEY and CDR2 is SVGEGT. CDR3 length: 14 residues. CDR3 sequence (DNA): TGTGCCAGCAGTCAACCGGGAGCGGTCTATGGCTACACCTTC. It codes for CASSQPGAVYGYTF.

Points on this clone: Different DNA sequences within this sample yield the same CDR3. The chain couples TRBV15 to TRBJ2-1; D call uncertain. CDR1 LNHNV and CDR2 YYDKDF come from the germline V gene (reference sequence). V shed 9 bases and J shed 4 bases, with 19 bases lying between them. CDR3 length: 15 amino acids. CDR3 in DNA: TGTGCCACTGGCAGAGAGCAAGGAGATTACAATGAGCAGTTCTTC. This gives the protein CATGREQGDYNEQFF.

V is TRBV5-1 and J is TRBJ1-6, with a tentative D call TRBD1 (5 bases). The ends were cut back, 4 bases at V and 10 bases at J, with 12 bases in the middle. Germline-derived CDR1 and CDR2 are SGHRS and YFSETQ. This CDR3 is 13 amino acids long. CDR3 bases: TGCGCCAGCAGCACCCAGGGTTACTCACCCCTCCACTTT. Translated, it gives CASSTQGYSPLHF.

The chain recombines TRBV28 with TRBJ1-1; 9 bases are a match to TRBD1. The CDR3 runs to 15 residues. V shed 7 bases, J shed 5 bases, and the junction held 11 bases outside the gene matches. Germline V CDR1 and CDR2: MDHEN, SYDVKM. The CDR3: CASTVGDREGTEAFF. CDR3 DNA sequence: TGTGCCAGCACCGTGGGGGACAGGGAAGGGACTGAAGCTTTCTTT.

This clone showed up just a few times. The chain joins TRBV19 to TRBJ1-1; D is possibly TRBD1 (5 bases). The germline V and J ends were trimmed by 4 bases and 8 bases, with 14 bases remaining between them. Germline values: CDR1 LNHDA, CDR2 SQIVND (reference sequence). The CDR3 runs 13 residues. This chain's CDR3 is CASSTYRNLEAFF. CDR3 bases: TGTGCCAGTAGTACCTACAGGAACCTAGAAGCTTTCTTT. Full variable domain (rest looked up from reference TRBV19 and TRBJ1-1): DGGITQSPKYLFRKEGQNVTLSCEQNLNHDAMYWYRQDPGQGLRLIYYSQIVNDFQKGDIAEGYSVSREKKESFPLTVTSAQKNPTAFYLCASSTYRNLEAFFGQGTRLTVV.

V usage is TRBV5-3 and J usage is TRBJ2-7, with D possibly called TRBD1 or TRBD2 (5 bases each). TRBV5-3 is an ORF, and what it does is uncertain. V gave up 8 bases and J gave up 2 bases, with 17 bases separating them. There are 14 residues in the CDR3. CDR3 in DNA: TGTGCCAGGGGGGTGACCACGAACGCCTACGAGCAGTACTTC. Translated: CARGVTTNAYEQYF.

This chain joins TRBV7-2 and TRBJ2-1; 15 nucleotides line up with TRBD2. The V gene end was trimmed by 1 base and the J gene end by 4 bases; junction bases not matched to a gene: 2. The CDR3 loop spans 17 amino acids. CDR1 and CDR2 from the germline V gene are SGHTA and FQGNSA. CDR3 in amino acids: CASSLGGTSGGYNEQFF. The CDR3 DNA reads as TGTGCCAGCAGCTTAGGTGGGACTAGCGGGGGGTACAATGAGCAGTTCTTC.

There are a few counts of this clone. The V and J genes are TRBV7-3 and TRBJ2-2; no reliable D call. The germline V and J ends were trimmed by 5 bases and 5 bases, with 9 bases remaining between them. CDR1 SGHTA and CDR2 FQGTGA come from the germline V gene. The CDR3 runs 13 residues. For the CDR3, the DNA is TGTGCCAGCAGCCCCCAGGTGACCGGGGAGCTGTTTTTT. It is translated as CASSPQVTGELFF.

The J gene is TRBJ2-5, the V gene TRBV3-1 (or the pseudogene TRBV3-2); D gene ambiguous. V was shortened by 4 bases and J by 2 bases, with 11 bases between the two germline ends. The CDR3 loop spans 14 amino acids. CDR1 LGHDT and CDR2 YNNKEL come from the germline V gene (reference sequence). The CDR3 loop reads CASSPRRKQETQYF. The CDR3 DNA reads as TGTGCCAGCAGCCCTCGACGCAAGCAAGAGACCCAGTACTTC.

The chain couples TRBV9 to TRBJ2-1; 9 bases fit TRBD2. The germline gives CDR1 SGDLS, CDR2 YYNGEE. CDR3 length: 15 amino acids. J was trimmed by 6 bases and V by 2 bases; bases with no gene match: 6. The CDR3 loop is CASSVRGGQFNEQFF. As DNA, the CDR3 is TGTGCCAGCAGCGTGCGGGGGGGCCAGTTCAATGAGCAGTTCTTC.

V gene TRBV30 combines with J gene TRBJ1-3, with D uncertain. Germline V lookup: CDR1 GTSNPN, CDR2 SVGIG (reference sequence). The CDR3 is 13 residues long. Trimming removed 1 base at V and 4 bases at J, with 8 bases between. CDR3 DNA: TGTGCCTGGAGTGCGGGCAGAGGAAACACCATATATTTT. It specifies CAWSAGRGNTIYF.

The gene calls are TRBV27 and TRBJ2-3, with no clear D. Germline-derived CDR1 and CDR2 are MNHEY and SMNVEV (reference sequence). Trimming stripped 0 bases from V and 5 bases from J, with 6 bases between. The CDR3 totals 13 residues. CDR3 coding DNA: TGTGCCAGCAGTTTATCGGTACTAGATACGCAGTATTTT. It translates to CASSLSVLDTQYF.

The chain joins TRBV5-1 to TRBJ1-1; D possibly corresponds to TRBD1 (5 bases). The germline CDR1 and CDR2 sequences are SGHRS and YFSETQ. This CDR3 has 16 residues. V dropped 0 bases and J dropped 4 bases, with 16 bases sitting between them. CDR3 nucleotides: TGCGCCAGCAGCTTGGGCAGGGAATTACCGGGCACTGAAGCTTTCTTT. Protein: CASSLGRELPGTEAFF.

By share, this clone counts as medium-sized (0.01 to 0.1%). The chain has TRBV19 and TRBJ2-1, with TRBD1 matching over 9 bases. The V gene end was trimmed by 9 bases and the J gene end by 12 bases; junction bases not matched to a gene: 6. The CDR3 runs to 11 residues. The V gene's germline CDR1 is LNHDA and CDR2 SQIVND (reference sequence). Here the CDR3 reads CASKQGARQFF. For the CDR3, the DNA is TGTGCCAGCAAACAGGGGGCAAGGCAGTTCTTC.